This T cell receptor beta chain derives from a study of cytomegalovirus exposure and HLA in healthy donors. Study results and limitations: In a later analysis, HLA-C alleles had the fewest associated TCRs, DRB1 alleles the most. It was shown in a later analysis that HLA-associated TCR beta chains were more clonally expanded than other, equally common chains.

A remark on this clone: No antigen is known for it.

Use of 60 Vbeta and 13 Jbeta primers characterized the PCR. Repertoires were generated with immunoSEQ multiplex PCR, while TCRdb's copy carries only in-frame clones and drops some. The sample includes under 200,000 clones, around 75% of them seen just once. The donors, nominally healthy at sampling, likely had unrecorded immune exposures. Germline CDR1 reads MDHEN; CDR2 reads SYDVKM. The V segment lost 2 bases and the J segment 1 base; nucleotides outside the gene matches: 2. The CDR3 spans 15 residues. The receptor's source is a male donor in good health and CMV-seronegative. The sample taken for sequencing was PBMCs. The J gene is TRBJ2-5, the V gene TRBV28; TRBD2 aligns across 9 bases. This chain's CDR3 is CASSLLAGTQETQYF. CDR3 in DNA: TGTGCCAGCAGTTTACTAGCGGGAACCCAAGAGACCCAGTACTTC.